Sequencing of this TCR beta chain was carried out in a study of shared clonotypes between healthy human individuals. Study findings and constraints: Several donors shared 4.5% to 6.5% of their naive CD4 clonotypes.

On this clone itself: What it binds is not known.

In germline, CDR1 is MDHEN, CDR2 SYDVKM. Trimming removed 2 bases at V and 6 bases at J, with 11 bases between. The CDR3 runs to 14 residues. The authors distributed each subset's genomic DNA evenly over several immunoSEQ plates. The protocol was immunoSEQ multiplex PCR, while the TCRdb copy is restricted to in-frame clones and leaves out a portion. The sample has 2 million to 3 million clones, roughly 93% seen once. Donors comprised healthy HIV-negative adults lacking recent acute infections or vaccinations. The rearrangement uses TRBV28 and TRBJ1-5; D is undetermined. The sequenced sample consisted of naive CD4+ T cells from PBMCs. Subset in this sample: CD45RA+ positively selected. This TCR derives from a man between 18 and 29 years old in good health. Some clones in this sample may be carry-over from other donors' samples. The CDR3 nucleotides are TGTGCCAGCAGTTTACTGGGGTACGGTCAGCCCCAGCATTTT. Translated, it gives CASSLLGYGQPQHF.